The clone carrying this T cell receptor (beta chain) was counted once. What it binds is not known. The CDR3 contains 12 residues. Germline CDR1 SGHDT, CDR2 YYEEEE. Trimming took 0 bases from V and 12 from J; bases not matched to a gene: 4. The data were obtained in a study of cytomegalovirus exposure and HLA in healthy donors. Each donor was nominally healthy when sampled (though unrecorded immune exposures were likely). PCR employed 60 Vbeta and 13 Jbeta primers. Clones were read by immunoSEQ multiplex PCR, and TCRdb kept only the in-frame ones, dropping some. Of some 100,000 clones in the sample, about 70% were seen once. Study observations and caveats: Within an earlier analysis, most TCR beta V segments proved productive either about 90% or about 30% of the time.

This chain uses TRBV5-6 with TRBJ1-2; TRBD1 agrees at 8 bases. Sequenced input: PBMCs. The clonotype was recovered from a woman aged 70-85 years in good health and CMV-seropositive. The CDR3 region has the DNA TGTGCCAGCAGCTTGGAGAGACAGGGGAACACCTTC. Translating gives CASSLERQGNTF.